A selection of T cell receptor beta chains follows, all from one sample in a study of blood T cell repertoires in COVID-19. TCRdb keeps only in-frame clones here, not all; method: immunoSEQ multiplex PCR. This sample has 300,000 or so clones; under 90% occur once, and the top ten carry roughly 2.8%. The sequenced sample consisted of peripheral blood. The source of these receptors is a woman in her twenties or thirties with COVID-19, enrolled during active disease. CDR3s include the opening cysteine and the closing phenylalanine or tryptophan. Each record gives: clone size, J gene, D gene, V gene, CDR3 protein, CDR3 DNA. A D gene is named only where the DNA matches it firmly. Rows may omit the clone size; those that give it use once, few, many or a size class.

NA TRBJ1-2 NA TRBV3-1/TRBV3-2 CASSQVTGRDGYTF TGTGCCAGCAGCCAAGTTACCGGGCGGGATGGCTACACCTTC
NA TRBJ2-7 TRBD2 TRBV18 CASSPGSDSGDYEQYF TGTGCCAGCTCCCCGGGGAGTGATAGCGGGGACTACGAGCAGTACTTC
NA TRBJ1-1 TRBD1 TRBV5-1 CASSLTGETNTEAFF TGCGCCAGCAGCTTAACAGGGGAGACGAACACTGAAGCTTTCTTT
NA TRBJ2-1 NA TRBV6-2/TRBV6-3 CASSYSPSGKQFF TGTGCCAGCAGTTACTCGCCGTCCGGGAAGCAGTTCTTC
NA TRBJ2-7 NA TRBV5-4 CASSLGDREQYF TGTGCCAGCAGCTTAGGAGACAGGGAGCAGTACTTC
few TRBJ2-7 NA TRBV27 CASSLGHHYEQYF TGTGCCAGCAGTTTAGGGCATCACTACGAGCAGTACTTC
NA TRBJ1-1 TRBD1 TRBV19 CASSTRGTHTEAFF TGTGCCAGTAGTACCAGGGGGACGCACACTGAAGCTTTCTTT
NA TRBJ1-3 NA TRBV19 CASSIADNSGNTIYF TGTGCCAGTAGTATAGCAGACAACTCTGGAAACACCATATATTTT
once TRBJ2-3 NA TRBV24-1 CATSLSDTQYF TGTGCCACCAGTCTCAGTGATACGCAGTATTTT
NA TRBJ1-5 TRBD1 TRBV6-1 CASSGSRGRDSNQPQHF TGTGCCAGCAGTGGGAGCAGGGGGCGTGATAGCAATCAGCCCCAGCATTTT
NA TRBJ2-6 NA TRBV3-1/TRBV3-2 CASSPDSSGANVLTF TGTGCCAGCAGCCCCGACAGTTCTGGGGCCAACGTCCTGACTTTC
once TRBJ2-3 NA TRBV3-1/TRBV3-2 CASSQDYLRVWYTQYF TGTGCCAGCAGCCAAGACTATCTGCGGGTCTGGTATACGCAGTATTTT
NA TRBJ2-5 TRBD2 TRBV10-3 CAISESPGREKETQYF TGTGCCATCAGTGAGTCTCCGGGGCGGGAGAAAGAGACCCAGTACTTC
NA TRBJ1-1 TRBD1 TRBV9 CASSVKTGVGTEAFF TGTGCCAGCAGCGTTAAAACAGGGGTGGGCACTGAAGCTTTCTTT
NA TRBJ1-1 NA TRBV15 CATSRDQAAVETFF TGTGCCACCAGCAGAGATCAGGCAGCGGTGGAAACTTTCTTT
few TRBJ1-2 NA TRBV12-3/TRBV12-4 CASSLGEYGYTF TGTGCCAGCAGTTTAGGAGAGTATGGCTACACCTTC
NA TRBJ1-2 TRBD1 TRBV27 CASSLFFPQTGPNYGYTF TGTGCCAGCAGTTTATTCTTCCCGCAGACAGGGCCTAACTATGGCTACACCTTC
NA TRBJ1-2 NA TRBV19 CASSGPDGDGYTF TGTGCCAGTAGCGGGCCCGACGGGGATGGCTACACCTTC
NA TRBJ1-1 TRBD1 TRBV6-6 CASSYSGTGGTEAFF TGTGCCAGCAGTTACTCGGGGACAGGGGGCACTGAAGCTTTCTTT
NA TRBJ2-3 NA TRBV2 CASSELGPEGTDTQYF TGTGCCAGCAGTGAGCTAGGCCCCGAGGGCACAGATACGCAGTATTTT
NA TRBJ2-2 TRBD1 TRBV5-8 CASSPGTVNTGELFF TGTGCCAGCAGCCCGGGGACAGTCAACACCGGGGAGCTGTTTTTT
once TRBJ2-7 NA TRBV28 CASSASLPGQYF TGTGCCAGCAGTGCGTCTCTCCCTGGGCAGTACTTC
NA TRBJ1-3 TRBD1 TRBV3-1/TRBV3-2 CASSQRPTGLPGNTIYF TGTGCCAGCAGCCAACGGCCGACAGGGCTTCCTGGAAACACCATATATTTT
NA TRBJ1-3 NA TRBV7-2 CASSKQRGSGNTIYF TGTGCCAGCAGCAAACAACGGGGATCTGGAAACACCATATATTTT
NA TRBJ1-6 NA TRBV4-1 CASSQEVHFNSPLHF TGCGCCAGCAGCCAAGAAGTGCACTTTAATTCACCCCTCCACTTT
NA TRBJ2-3 NA TRBV30 CAWTSTDTQYF TGTGCCTGGACTAGCACAGATACGCAGTATTTT
once TRBJ2-1 TRBD1 TRBV19 CASSLGTGDYNEQFF TGTGCCAGTAGTCTCGGGACAGGGGATTACAATGAGCAGTTCTTC
NA TRBJ2-3 TRBD1 TRBV13 CASSHLKESTGGNYF TGTGCCAGCAGCCATCTAAAGGAGTCGACAGGGGGGAACTATTTT
NA TRBJ2-5 TRBD2 TRBV7-3 CASSRGTKETQYF TGTGCCAGCAGCCGGGGGACTAAAGAGACCCAGTACTTC
NA TRBJ2-5 NA TRBV7-9 CASSSETQYF TGTGCCAGCAGCTCGGAGACCCAGTACTTC
once TRBJ1-1 TRBD1 TRBV12-5 CASGLLQYRGNTEAFF TGTGCTAGTGGTTTGCTTCAATACAGGGGTAACACTGAAGCTTTCTTT
once TRBJ2-3 NA TRBV11-3 CASSLGSRESTDTQYF TGTGCCAGCAGCTTAGGGAGCCGGGAGAGCACAGATACGCAGTATTTT
NA TRBJ1-6 NA TRBV12-3/TRBV12-4 CASTRLNSPLHF TGTGCCAGCACGAGGCTGAATTCACCCCTCCACTTT
NA TRBJ2-5 TRBD1 TRBV7-9 CASSLRQGMETQYF TGTGCCAGCAGCTTAAGACAGGGCATGGAGACCCAGTACTTC
NA TRBJ2-3 NA TRBV29-1 CSVIRSGTDTQYF TGCAGCGTAATACGTTCGGGCACAGATACGCAGTATTTT
NA TRBJ1-1 TRBD1 TRBV7-9 CASSYGTGGRTEAFF TGTGCCAGCAGCTACGGGACAGGGGGCCGGACTGAAGCTTTCTTT
NA TRBJ1-4 NA TRBV19 CASSISGGRNEKLFF TGTGCCAGTAGTATCAGCGGGGGGAGGAATGAAAAACTGTTTTTT